A single sample gave rise to the 18 T cell receptor beta chains below, sequenced in a study of blood T cell repertoires in COVID-19. Sequencing used immunoSEQ multiplex PCR; TCRdb keeps in-frame clones, though not all of them. The data contain 45,000 to 55,000 clones, 75% to 90% of them singletons. Sequences were obtained from peripheral blood. These TCRs come from a human donor in a cohort sampled during active COVID-19.

The gene calls are TRBV30 and TRBJ2-7, with D possibly matching TRBD2 (6 bases). Germline CDR1 reads GTSNPN; CDR2 reads SVGIG (reference sequence). The V end was cut by 4 bases, the J end by 3 bases, with 16 bases between. This CDR3 spans 14 amino acids. The CDR3 spells CAWNSLATVYEQYF. In DNA, the CDR3 is TGTGCCTGGAACTCGCTAGCGACAGTCTACGAGCAGTACTTC.

This clone was found once. V and J are TRBV6-4 and TRBJ2-6; 13 bases are a match to TRBD2. CDR3 length: 19 residues. The V and J ends lost 1 base and 2 bases, in that order; junction bases with no gene match: 5. The germline gives CDR1 MRHNA, CDR2 SNTAGT. The CDR3 here is CASSDWILAGGPGANVLTF. The CDR3 DNA reads TGTGCCAGCAGTGACTGGATACTAGCGGGAGGGCCTGGGGCCAACGTCCTGACTTTC.

The J gene is TRBJ2-1, the V gene TRBV5-1; D not resolved. V dropped 0 bases and J dropped 0 bases, with 7 bases sitting between them. Germline assignment: CDR1 SGHRS and CDR2 YFSETQ. CDR3 length equals 15 residues. DNA of the CDR3: TGCGCCAGCAGCTTGGCCAGGTCCTCCTACAATGAGCAGTTCTTC. This translates into CASSLARSSYNEQFF.

The CDR3 sequence is CASSQDRGYEQFF. The DNA for the CDR3 is TGTGCCAGCTCACAAGACAGGGGATATGAGCAGTTCTTC. This sequence joins TRBV18 and TRBJ2-1; the match to TRBD1 covers 8 bases. The germline CDR1 and CDR2 sequences are KGHSH and LQKENI. Trimming took 4 bases from V and 8 from J; bases not matched to a gene: 4. The CDR3 runs 13 residues.

V gene TRBV5-6 combines with J gene TRBJ1-3; D unclear. The germline gives CDR1 SGHDT, CDR2 YYEEEE. The length of the CDR3 is 15 residues. V was cut by 2 bases and J by 2 bases, with 11 bases left in between. The chain's CDR3 is CASSFYPGAGNTIYF. The CDR3 DNA reads TGTGCCAGCAGCTTTTACCCCGGGGCTGGAAACACCATATATTTT.

The chain combines TRBV9 with TRBJ2-2; 9 bases fit TRBD2. The V segment lost 3 bases and the J segment 5 bases; nucleotides outside the gene matches: 5. The CDR3 has 15 residues. In germline, CDR1 is SGDLS, CDR2 YYNGEE. In DNA form, the CDR3 reads TGTGCCAGCAGCGATCAAGGACTAGCGACCGGGGAGCTGTTTTTT. Its protein product is CASSDQGLATGELFF.

The CDR3: CASSLEGFSTEAFF. The CDR3 DNA reads as TGTGCCAGCAGCCTCGAGGGATTTTCGACTGAAGCTTTCTTT. V and J are TRBV19 and TRBJ1-1; no firm D call. This CDR3 comprises 14 residues. V lost 9 bases and J lost 5, with 19 bases in between. Germline lookup yields CDR1 LNHDA and CDR2 SQIVND (reference sequence).

The chain uses TRBV15 and TRBJ2-6; tentatively, D is TRBD2 (5 bases). The CDR3 loop spans 16 amino acids. Germline V lookup: CDR1 LNHNV, CDR2 YYDKDF (reference sequence). Trimming shortened V by 0 bases and J by 4 bases, and 10 bases separated the two germline ends. The CDR3 nucleotides read TGTGCCACCAGCAGAGATGTGGGAGCCGGGGCCAACGTCCTGACTTTC. Amino acid sequence: CATSRDVGAGANVLTF.

The V call is TRBV18, the J call TRBJ2-7, with 7 bases aligning to TRBD1. Germline assignment: CDR1 KGHSH and CDR2 LQKENI. The V gene end was trimmed by 4 bases and the J gene end by 9 bases; junction bases not matched to a gene: 12. The CDR3 is made up of 14 amino acids. This CDR3 reads CASSRAGTDAGQYF. DNA of the CDR3: TGTGCCAGCTCACGAGCAGGGACAGACGCCGGGCAGTACTTC. Full variable domain (missing parts from reference TRBV18 and TRBJ2-7): NAGVMQNPRHLVRRRGQEARLRCSPMKGHSHVYWYRQLPEEGLKFMVYLQKENIIDESGMPKERFSAEFPKEGPSILRIQQVVRGDSAAYFCASSRAGTDAGQYFGPGTRLTVT.

V gene TRBV9 combines with J gene TRBJ1-5; maybe TRBD1 (5 bases). V gave up 0 bases and J gave up 5 bases, with 9 bases separating them. The CDR3 has 14 amino acids. CDR1 and CDR2 from the germline V gene are SGDLS and YYNGEE. Here the CDR3 DNA reads TGTGCCAGCAGCGTAGGTTTAGGGGATCAGCCCCAGCATTTT. This codes for CASSVGLGDQPQHF. Using reference TRBV9 and TRBJ1-5 for the parts outside the CDR3, the full variable domain is DSGVTQTPKHLITATGQRVTLRCSPRSGDLSVYWYQQSLDQGLQFLIQYYNGEERAKGNILERFSAQQFPDLHSELNLSSLELGDSALYFCASSVGLGDQPQHFGDGTRLSIL.

The rearrangement links TRBV6-2 or TRBV6-3 to TRBJ2-7; weak D call: TRBD2 (6 bases). Germline CDR1 is MNHEY and CDR2 is SVGEGT. Trimming removed 2 bases from V and 5 bases from J, with 19 bases in between. CDR3 length equals 16 residues. In DNA, the CDR3 is TGTGCCAGCAGTTACGGGCCGGCAGGGAGGTTCGACGAGCAGTACTTC. Translated: CASSYGPAGRFDEQYF.

The V and J genes are TRBV2 and TRBJ1-1; weak D call: TRBD1 (6 bases). V was cut by 5 bases and J by 1 base, with 11 bases left in between. The CDR3 runs 14 residues. The germline V gene encodes CDR1 SNHLY and CDR2 FYNNEI. As DNA, the CDR3 is TGTGCCAGCAGTAAAAGACAGGAGAACACTGAAGCTTTCTTT. Translated: CASSKRQENTEAFF.

The chain combines TRBV12-3 or TRBV12-4 with TRBJ2-3, with D unresolved. The CDR3 extends over 13 amino acids. V gave up 6 bases and J gave up 2 bases, with 9 bases separating them. CDR3 loop: CASSPTNTDTQYF. The CDR3, as DNA: TGTGCCAGCAGCCCGACAAACACAGATACGCAGTATTTT.

The chain links TRBV18 to TRBJ2-5; 7 bases line up with TRBD1. The DNA matches TRBJ2-7 better at its end, which makes the J call doubtful. The CDR3 is 12 residues long. In germline, CDR1 is KGHSH, CDR2 LQKENI. The CDR3 region is CASSPDRDEQYF. In DNA, the CDR3 is TGTGCCAGCTCACCCGACAGGGACGAGCAGTACTTC.

The chain links TRBV18 to TRBJ1-1; D is perhaps TRBD1 (5 bases). The V end was cut by 3 bases, the J end by 7 bases, with 12 bases between. Germline V lookup: CDR1 KGHSH, CDR2 LQKENI. The CDR3 runs to 13 residues. CDR3 protein: CASSPSGYSEAFF. CDR3 DNA: TGTGCCAGCTCACCGTCAGGGTATAGTGAAGCTTTCTTT.

This clone appeared a single time. The chain joins TRBV5-8 to TRBJ1-4, with 8 bases aligning to TRBD1. Germline CDR1 SGHTS, CDR2 YDEGEE. J gave up 4 bases and V 3 bases, and 5 bases lay outside the gene matches. The CDR3 extends over 15 amino acids. CDR3 DNA sequence: TGTGCCAGCAGCTCGCTGGGACAGGATAATGAAAAACTGTTTTTT. It specifies CASSSLGQDNEKLFF. The whole variable domain, filled in from reference TRBV5-8 and TRBJ1-4, reads EAGVTQSPTHLIKTRGQQATLRCSPISGHTSVYWYQQALGLGLQFLLWYDEGEERNRGNFPPRFSGRQFPNYSSELNVNALELEDSALYLCASSSLGQDNEKLFFGSGTQLSVL.

The chain carries TRBV7-2 and TRBJ1-1; D is ambiguous. The CDR3 has 13 residues. The V gene's germline CDR1 is SGHTA and CDR2 FQGNSA. V lost 6 bases to trimming and J lost 1 base, with 9 bases between them. The CDR3 DNA is TGTGCCAGCAGTTATACCGGGAACACTGAAGCTTTCTTT. It encodes CASSYTGNTEAFF.

This clone was seen once. The chain employs TRBV2 and TRBJ2-1; TRBD1 might be the D (6 bases). CDR1 and CDR2 from the germline V gene are SNHLY and FYNNEI. The CDR3 extends over 13 amino acids. Trimming took 8 bases from V and 5 from J, leaving 13 bases between them. The CDR3 region has the DNA TGTGCCAGCGGGGAGACAGGTAACAATGAGCAGTTCTTC. Translating it yields CASGETGNNEQFF.